These 15 T cell receptor beta chains were sequenced from one sample in a study of blood T cell repertoires in COVID-19. Measured with immunoSEQ multiplex PCR; TCRdb has only the in-frame clones, and not every one. The data show roughly 120,000 clones, with 70% to 85% seen just once and 2% to 3% held by the top ten. What was sequenced was peripheral blood. These TCRs come from a man aged 45 to 65 with acute or convalescent COVID-19.

The genes are TRBV5-5 and TRBJ2-7, with TRBD2 as a possible D gene (5 bases). Trimming removed 6 bases from V and 3 bases from J, with 13 bases in between. The CDR3 is made up of 13 amino acids. Germline values: CDR1 SGHKS, CDR2 YYEKEE (reference sequence). CDR3 loop: CASTLSGNYEQYF. CDR3 DNA sequence: TGTGCCAGCACCTTAAGCGGAAACTACGAGCAGTACTTC.

The genes are TRBV9 and TRBJ2-1; D possibly corresponds to TRBD2 (6 bases). Trimming took off 3 bases at V and 6 bases at J, with 10 bases between the two ends. The germline V gene has CDR1 SGDLS and CDR2 YYNGEE. This CDR3 region has 13 residues. The CDR3 is CASSEEGLNEQFF. CDR3 in DNA: TGTGCCAGCAGCGAAGAGGGACTCAATGAGCAGTTCTTC.

This chain links TRBV9 with TRBJ2-3; D gene uncertain. Germline-derived CDR1 and CDR2 are SGDLS and YYNGEE. Trimming shortened V by 0 bases and J by 9 bases, and 17 bases separated the two germline ends. This CDR3 is built from 15 residues. The CDR3 nucleotides are TGTGCCAGCAGCGTAGGCCCAGGTCTCGAACGGACGCAGTATTTT. This gives the protein CASSVGPGLERTQYF.

The chain couples TRBV10-3 to TRBJ2-1; TRBD2 aligns across 8 bases. This CDR3 is built from 14 residues. Germline V gene data show CDR1 as ENHRY and CDR2 as SYGVKD. The ends lost 4 bases at V and 4 bases at J; junction bases unmatched: 3. The CDR3 DNA follows: TGTGCCATCAGTGTGAGCGGGGGTTACAATGAGCAGTTCTTC. Translation gives CAISVSGGYNEQFF.

CDR3 loop: CATAVDGSDSRQETQYF. As DNA, the CDR3 is TGTGCCACCGCTGTGGACGGCTCGGACAGCAGACAAGAGACCCAGTACTTC. The chain joins TRBV19 to TRBJ2-5, with a weak D call TRBD1 (6 bases). Germline V gives CDR1 LNHDA, CDR2 SQIVND (reference sequence). CDR3 size: 17 residues. V was cut by 10 bases and J by 2 bases, with 26 bases left in between.

This clone was counted at least ten times. This chain links TRBV14 with TRBJ2-1; TRBD2 might be the D (6 bases). From germline, CDR1 is SGHDN and CDR2 FVKESK. This CDR3 is built from 14 residues. Trimming pared 3 bases from V and 8 bases from J, leaving 14 bases between. The CDR3 is CASSQGGVSDEQFF. The CDR3 coding sequence is TGTGCCAGCAGCCAGGGAGGCGTATCCGATGAGCAGTTCTTC.

The CDR3 sequence is CASSVGGGSAKNIQYF. Here the CDR3 DNA reads TGTGCCAGCAGCGTAGGGGGCGGGAGCGCCAAAAACATTCAGTACTTC. The chain recombines TRBV9 with TRBJ2-4; 7 bases agree with TRBD2. There are 16 residues in the CDR3. V dropped 0 bases and J dropped 1; count of bases not matched to a gene: 4. The germline V gene encodes CDR1 SGDLS and CDR2 YYNGEE. Using reference TRBV9 and TRBJ2-4 for the parts outside the CDR3, the full variable domain is DSGVTQTPKHLITATGQRVTLRCSPRSGDLSVYWYQQSLDQGLQFLIQYYNGEERAKGNILERFSAQQFPDLHSELNLSSLELGDSALYFCASSVGGGSAKNIQYFGAGTRLSVL.

The count of this clone is one. The CDR3 region is CSVALQGSAGGYNEQFF. CDR3 DNA: TGCAGCGTTGCATTACAGGGTTCGGCGGGAGGCTACAATGAGCAGTTCTTC. The chain carries TRBV29-1 and TRBJ2-1, with 8 bases matching TRBD2. In germline, CDR1 is SQVTM, CDR2 ANQGSEA. CDR3 length equals 17 residues. V dropped 4 bases and J dropped 3; count of bases not matched to a gene: 14.

A few counts support this clone. The CDR3 here is CASITDRGFGYTF. For the CDR3, the DNA is TGTGCCAGCATTACGGACAGGGGGTTTGGCTACACCTTC. The chain employs TRBV6-5 and TRBJ1-2; 10 positions agree with TRBD1. The CDR3 consists of 13 residues. With 7 bases clipped from V and 7 bases from J, the junction kept 6 bases outside the gene matches. Germline CDR1 reads MNHEY; CDR2 reads SVGAGI.

This chain joins TRBV4-1 and TRBJ1-4; 10 bases align to TRBD1. Germline-derived CDR1 and CDR2 are MGHRA and YSYEKL. The CDR3 covers 16 residues. V was pared by 0 bases and J by 5 bases, with 3 bases of the junction left unmatched. The CDR3 DNA reads as TGCGCCAGCAGCCAAGACGGGACAGGGGCCAATGAAAAACTGTTTTTT. Encoded protein: CASSQDGTGANEKLFF.

The J gene is TRBJ1-5, the V gene TRBV3-1 (or the pseudogene TRBV3-2); D gene ambiguous. CDR1 LGHDT and CDR2 YNNKEL come from the germline V gene (reference sequence). Between the trimmed V and J ends, which lost 4 bases and 7 bases, there was a span of 14 bases. This CDR3 contains 14 residues. CDR3 region: CASSLRGMEQPQHF. The DNA for the CDR3 is TGTGCCAGCAGCCTCCGGGGAATGGAACAGCCCCAGCATTTT.

The V gene is TRBV5-1, the J gene TRBJ2-5, with D perhaps TRBD2 (6 bases). The CDR3 totals 14 residues. V gave up 0 bases and J gave up 2 bases, with 8 bases separating them. Germline V gives CDR1 SGHRS, CDR2 YFSETQ. In nucleotides, the CDR3 is TGCGCCAGCAGCTTGGCGGGGACTCAAGAGACCCAGTACTTC. It codes for CASSLAGTQETQYF.

The chain uses TRBV19 and TRBJ1-1; 10 positions agree with TRBD1. The V segment lost 5 bases and the J segment 10 bases; nucleotides outside the gene matches: 7. In germline, CDR1 is LNHDA, CDR2 SQIVND (reference sequence). CDR3 length: 13 residues. This CDR3 reads CASSETGGRGAFF. The CDR3, as DNA: TGTGCCAGTAGTGAGACAGGGGGCAGGGGAGCTTTCTTT.

J is TRBJ1-3 and V is TRBV19; D is possibly TRBD1 (6 bases). V lost 5 bases to trimming and J lost 3 bases, with 8 bases between them. Germline loops: CDR1 LNHDA, CDR2 SQIVND (reference sequence). This CDR3 is 13 amino acids long. CDR3 nucleotide sequence: TGTGCCAGTAGTCCAGGGGTTGGAAACACCATATATTTT. This encodes CASSPGVGNTIYF.

This rearrangement joins TRBV19 to TRBJ1-2; 7 bases are shared with TRBD1. Germline V gene lookup returns CDR1 LNHDA and CDR2 SQIVND (reference sequence). The CDR3 sequence is 16 residues long. Unmatched junction bases numbered 12, after V lost 3 bases and J lost 5 bases. The CDR3 protein is CASSIPGQFFFYGYTF. The CDR3 DNA reads as TGTGCCAGTAGTATTCCGGGACAGTTTTTCTTTTATGGCTACACCTTC. The whole variable domain, filled in from reference TRBV19 and TRBJ1-2, reads DGGITQSPKYLFRKEGQNVTLSCEQNLNHDAMYWYRQDPGQGLRLIYYSQIVNDFQKGDIAEGYSVSREKKESFPLTVTSAQKNPTAFYLCASSIPGQFFFYGYTFGSGTRLTVV.